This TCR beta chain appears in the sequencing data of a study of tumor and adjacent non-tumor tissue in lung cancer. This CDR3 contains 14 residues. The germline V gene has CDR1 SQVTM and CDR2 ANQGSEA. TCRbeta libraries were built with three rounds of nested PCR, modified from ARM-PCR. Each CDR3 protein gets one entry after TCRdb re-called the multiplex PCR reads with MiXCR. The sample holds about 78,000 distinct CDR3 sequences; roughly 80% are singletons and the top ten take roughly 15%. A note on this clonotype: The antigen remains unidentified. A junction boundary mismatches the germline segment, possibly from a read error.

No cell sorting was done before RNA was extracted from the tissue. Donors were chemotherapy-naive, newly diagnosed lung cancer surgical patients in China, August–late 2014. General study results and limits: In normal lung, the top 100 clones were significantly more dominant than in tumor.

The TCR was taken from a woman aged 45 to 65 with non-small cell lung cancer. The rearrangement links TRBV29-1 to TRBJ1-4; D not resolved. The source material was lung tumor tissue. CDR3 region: CSASSRYSNEKLFF. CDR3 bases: TGCAGCGCAAGCTCCCGGTACAGTAATGAAAAACTGTTCTTT.